The source of this TCR beta chain is a study of blood T cell repertoires in COVID-19. Study details: From the United States, Italy and Spain came samples of acute and convalescent COVID-19. The analysed material was cDNA or gDNA that came from T cells, B-cell-depleted T cells, or PBMCs.

Source study methods: Reference gene primer amplification gave nucleated cell count estimates. Profiling relied on immunoSEQ multiplex PCR, and the TCRdb table lists in-frame clones only, not all of them. Clonal size and the V and J genes are those of that table, whereas D and trimming came from the DNA. The top ten hold roughly 21% of the sample, which has 40,000 to 50,000 clones, under 90% seen once. This clone was seen a few times. Trimming took 3 bases from V and 4 from J; bases not matched to a gene: 13. The CDR3 covers 19 residues. In germline, CDR1 is MDHEN, CDR2 SYDVKM. The chain links TRBV28 to TRBJ2-2; TRBD2 agrees at 11 bases. The TCR comes from a man over 45 with active COVID-19. Sequenced input: peripheral blood. For the CDR3, the DNA is TGTGCCAGCAGTTTTCCCATCGCCTCTAGCGGGAGGCTCACCGGGGAGCTGTTTTTT. It specifies CASSFPIASSGRLTGELFF.